The next 8 T cell receptor beta chains were all read from a single sample in a study of CD8 T cells in ankylosing spondylitis. Each CDR3 protein gets one entry after TCRdb re-called the 5' RACE reads with MiXCR. Found here are around 480,000 distinct CDR3 sequences, over 15% of them singletons; the top ten hold 0.85% to 1.3%. Study-level points and caveats: Typical of ankylosing spondylitis blood, it appeared, was a TCR beta motif of roughly eight highly homologous variants.

Antigens of these TCRs are unknown. Sequenced: blood, either unsorted or a sorted T cell fraction (not recorded which). These receptors were collected from a male donor with ankylosing spondylitis.

A few counts support this clonotype. Written as DNA, the CDR3 is TGTGCCAGCAGTTCCTCCTACAGGGGTCTTAGCTATGGCTACACCTTC. This sequence encodes CASSSSYRGLSYGYTF. The chain is built from TRBV12-3 or TRBV12-4 and TRBJ1-2, with 7 nucleotides matching TRBD1. Trimming removed 4 bases from V and 4 bases from J; junction bases left unmatched: 12. This CDR3 region has 16 residues.

This clonotype was seen more than once but under ten times. The chain is built from TRBV20-1 and TRBJ1-3; no definite D call. The V end lost 1 base, the J end lost 0 bases, and 10 bases lay between the germline ends. CDR1 is DFQATT and CDR2 is SNEGSKA in the germline V gene (reference sequence). The CDR3 spans 15 residues. The DNA for the CDR3 is TGCAGTGCTAGAGTCTCACAGCTCTCTGGAAACACCATATATTTT. Translating gives CSARVSQLSGNTIYF.

The CDR3 reads CASSLNRVGTDTQYF. The CDR3, as DNA: TGTGCCAGCAGCTTGAATCGGGTAGGGACAGATACGCAGTATTTT. The chain employs TRBV5-4 and TRBJ2-3, with unresolved D. The V gene lost 1 base and the J gene lost 3 bases, with 12 bases spanning the gap. Germline assignment: CDR1 SGHNT and CDR2 YYREEE (reference sequence). The CDR3 consists of 15 residues.

The chain recombines TRBV29-1 with TRBJ2-1; D perhaps matches TRBD2 (5 bases). V lost 6 bases, J lost 6 bases, and 9 bases lay in between. The CDR3 sequence is 11 residues long. Germline V lookup: CDR1 SQVTM, CDR2 ANQGSEA. CDR3 nucleotide sequence: TGCAGCGTCGGTACTAGCAATGAGCAGTTCTTC. This gives the protein CSVGTSNEQFF.

The chain has TRBV3-1 and TRBJ2-1; D is possibly TRBD1 (6 bases). V lost 1 base and J 8 bases, leaving 15 bases between the germline ends. This CDR3 contains 15 residues. Germline assignment: CDR1 LGHDT and CDR2 YNNKEL (reference sequence). CDR3: CASSQVPDRAYEQFF. Here the CDR3 DNA reads TGTGCCAGCAGCCAAGTCCCGGACAGAGCCTATGAGCAGTTCTTC.

This clonotype occurred once. The CDR3 sequence: CSAWGSGYTF. The CDR3 bases are TGCAGTGCTTGGGGGTCTGGCTACACCTTC. The chain recombines TRBV20-1 with TRBJ1-2; possible D gene TRBD1, 5 bases. The V gene lost 5 bases and the J gene lost 7 bases, with 8 bases spanning the gap. The CDR3 runs 10 residues. The germline V gene encodes CDR1 DFQATT and CDR2 SNEGSKA (reference sequence).

The rearrangement links TRBV6-1 to TRBJ1-1, with D tentatively TRBD1 (5 bases). This CDR3 spans 14 amino acids. V lost 0 bases, J lost 5 bases, and 10 bases lay in between. Germline CDR1 MNHNS, CDR2 SASEGT. The CDR3 nucleotides are TGTGCCAGCAGTGAAGCGCAGGGTGGGACTGAAGCTTTCTTT. It yields the protein CASSEAQGGTEAFF.

The chain couples TRBV6-1 to TRBJ2-5, with D uncertain. V was pared by 7 bases and J by 4 bases, with 4 bases between. The CDR3 extends over 10 amino acids. CDR1 and CDR2 from the germline V gene are MNHNS and SASEGT. CDR3 DNA: TGTGCCAGCACGAGAGAGACCCAGTACTTC. Its protein is CASTRETQYF.